The clone carrying this T cell receptor (beta chain) was detected only a few times. Being one base from a much bigger clone, this may be a read error. This CDR3 is missing its conserved last phenylalanine or tryptophan, likely due to a read error. The data were obtained in a study of Graves' ophthalmopathy and Graves' hyperthyroidism. Investigators amplified TCR beta CDR3 regions from RNA transcripts. A first-round RT-PCR used HTBI primers, followed by a second-round multiplex PCR. From the multiplex PCR reads, TCRdb called clonotypes with MiXCR, one entry per CDR3 protein. The profile covers approximately 330,000 distinct CDR3 sequences, with roughly 16% appearing a single time and more than 9% taken by the ten largest. The receptor was derived from an adult man with Graves' ophthalmopathy. The specimen was peripheral blood.

This chain's CDR3 is CASSQDRDPQETQYL. CDR3 coding DNA: TGCGCCAGCAGCCAAGATCGGGACCCCCAAGAGACCCAGTACCTC. This chain links TRBV4-3 with TRBJ2-5; D tentatively fits TRBD1 or TRBD2 (5 bases each). Germline CDR1 is LGHNA and CDR2 is YSLEER. The CDR3 sequence is 15 residues long. Trimming took off 0 bases at V and 1 base at J, with 9 bases between the two ends.